A single sample gave rise to the 2 T cell receptor beta chains below, sequenced in a study of blood T cell repertoires in COVID-19. Sequencing used immunoSEQ multiplex PCR; TCRdb keeps in-frame clones, though not all of them. The sample has tens of thousands of clones, 82% seen once. Sequencing used peripheral blood. The receptors originated from a human donor in a cohort sampled during active COVID-19.

This rearrangement joins TRBV29-1 to TRBJ2-2; 7 bases are shared with TRBD2. Germline V gives CDR1 SQVTM, CDR2 ANQGSEA. V was pared by 3 bases and J by 6 bases, with 4 bases of the junction left unmatched. The CDR3 spans 13 residues. CDR3 protein: CSVEGGYSGELFF. DNA for the CDR3: TGCAGCGTTGAGGGGGGGTATTCCGGGGAGCTGTTTTTT.

The chain employs TRBV3-1 (or the pseudogene TRBV3-2) and TRBJ2-7; 8 bases agree with TRBD1. CDR3 length: 15 residues. Germline V gives CDR1 LGHDT, CDR2 YNNKEL (reference sequence). Trimming took 1 base from V and 1 from J; bases not matched to a gene: 3. The CDR3 loop is CASSQAWTGSYEQYF. CDR3 in DNA: TGTGCCAGCAGCCAAGCTTGGACAGGGTCCTACGAGCAGTACTTC.